The T cell receptor beta chain described here comes from a study of cytomegalovirus exposure and HLA in healthy donors. On the study more broadly: When 350 to 500 donors were genotyped, roughly four fifths of them were found to fall in the Caucasian-associated ancestry cluster. Points from the study as a whole: In a later analysis, donors in an Asian-associated ancestry cluster reportedly had fewer N-insertions in productive TCRs than the cohort mean.

PCR used 60 Vbeta primers and 13 Jbeta primers. Clones were sequenced by immunoSEQ multiplex PCR, and TCRdb holds only the in-frame ones, with some missing. The sample has 95,000 to 150,000 clones, around three fifths seen once. To note about this clone: Its antigen is still unknown.

The TCR sequence derives from a woman in her forties in good health and CMV-seropositive. The sample taken for sequencing was PBMCs.

The CDR3 DNA is TGTGCCAGCTCTCTCGGGACAGGGTGGTCCGATACGCAGTATTTT. Translated: CASSLGTGWSDTQYF. The genes are TRBV18 and TRBJ2-3; 9 bases fit TRBD1. The junction had 10 bases not matched to a gene; V was cut back by 6 bases and J by 6 bases. Germline V lookup: CDR1 KGHSH, CDR2 LQKENI. CDR3 size: 15 residues.